This TCR beta chain was sequenced for a study of shared clonotypes between healthy human individuals. Per germline, CDR1 SGHRS and CDR2 YFSETQ. Trimming stripped 0 bases from V and 7 bases from J, with 14 bases between. CDR3 size: 15 residues. Study observations and caveats: With few donors, the genetic and exposure-history diversity represented was limited. Rarefaction showed sorted-subset sequencing was incomplete despite large depth.

On this clone itself: What it binds is not known.

Several immunoSEQ plates held equal portions of the genomic DNA taken from each subset. Sequencing used immunoSEQ multiplex PCR; TCRdb keeps in-frame clones, though not all of them. The table has roughly 2.2 million clones, 80% to 95% seen once; the top ten hold approximately 0.4%. The clonotype originates from a man between 18 and 35 years old in good health. Some clones in this sample may be carry-over from other donors' samples. Sequencing used naive CD4+ T cells from PBMCs. Noted subset: CD45RA+ positively selected. The V gene is TRBV5-1, the J gene TRBJ2-1; D perhaps matches TRBD1 (5 bases). The CDR3 protein is CASSLVGRPGNEQFF. CDR3 bases: TGCGCCAGCAGCTTGGTGGGGCGCCCCGGGAATGAGCAGTTCTTC. Variable domain in full (rest from reference TRBV5-1 and TRBJ2-1): KAGVTQTPRYLIKTRGQQVTLSCSPISGHRSVSWYQQTPGQGLQFLFEYFSETQRNKGNFPGRFSGRQFSNSRSEMNVSTLELGDSALYLCASSLVGRPGNEQFFGPGTRLTVL.